The 23 T cell receptor beta chains below come from one sample, sequenced in a study of CD8+ T cells in alopecia areata. RNA was isolated and reverse transcribed to cDNA, the sequencing template. Libraries were prepared by immunoSEQ multiplex PCR; TCRdb keeps only in-frame clonotypes and omits some of them. The sample carries roughly 200,000 clones, roughly 60% recorded once. The sequenced sample was CD4+ T cells sorted from blood, obtained at week 0. These receptors were collected from a human donor with alopecia areata.

This clone showed up just a few times. The V gene is TRBV30, the J gene TRBJ2-3; possible D gene TRBD2, 5 bases. This CDR3 contains 14 residues. Germline loops: CDR1 GTSNPN, CDR2 SVGIG (reference sequence). Trimming took off 2 bases at V and 1 base at J, with 10 bases between the two ends. CDR3 in DNA: TGTGCCTGGAGTCAATATAGCGGCACAGATACGCAGTATTTT. This sequence encodes CAWSQYSGTDTQYF. The whole variable domain, filled in from reference TRBV30 and TRBJ2-3, reads SQTIHQWPATLVQPVGSPLSLECTVEGTSNPNLYWYRQAAGRGLQLLFYSVGIGQISSEVPQNLSASRPQDRQFILSSKKLLLSDSGFYLCAWSQYSGTDTQYFGPGTRLTVL.

V gene TRBV7-9 combines with J gene TRBJ1-6; 9 bases fit TRBD1. CDR1 is SEHNR and CDR2 is FQNEAQ in the germline V gene (reference sequence). The CDR3 has 15 amino acids. V dropped 2 bases and J dropped 7; count of bases not matched to a gene: 3. The CDR3 loop reads CASSLFGTGNSPLHF. Written as DNA, the CDR3 is TGTGCCAGCAGCTTATTCGGGACAGGGAATTCACCCCTCCACTTT.

The table lists this clone with a count of one. Other DNA sequences from this sample encode an identical CDR3 as well. V usage is TRBV5-6 and J usage is TRBJ2-7; D is undetermined. This CDR3 contains 11 residues. V was clipped by 0 bases and J by 5 bases, with 3 bases between them. Germline CDR1 and CDR2: SGHDT and YYEEEE. In DNA, the CDR3 is TGTGCCAGCAGCTTGGATCACGAGCAGTACTTC. This encodes CASSLDHEQYF.

The gene calls are TRBV7-2 and TRBJ2-3; D gene ambiguous. The V end was cut by 2 bases, the J end by 2 bases, with 8 bases between. Germline loops: CDR1 SGHTA, CDR2 FQGNSA. The CDR3 has 14 amino acids. In DNA form, the CDR3 reads TGTGCCAGCAGCTTATCAGGCTTCACAGATACGCAGTATTTT. As protein: CASSLSGFTDTQYF.

This chain uses TRBV29-1 with TRBJ2-3, with 8 positions matching TRBD2. This CDR3 contains 15 residues. V was pared by 3 bases and J by 0 bases, with 5 bases of the junction left unmatched. Per the germline V gene, CDR1 is SQVTM and CDR2 is ANQGSEA. The DNA for the CDR3 is TGCAGCGTTGACCTAGCGGGTGATAGCACAGATACGCAGTATTTT. Protein product: CSVDLAGDSTDTQYF.

In DNA form, the CDR3 reads TGTGCCAGCAGCTTAAAGGGCATAACTAACTATGGCTACACCTTC. It codes for CASSLKGITNYGYTF. The chain employs TRBV7-2 and TRBJ1-2; D is unresolved. The germline V gene encodes CDR1 SGHTA and CDR2 FQGNSA. Between the trimmed V and J ends, which lost 2 bases and 0 bases, there was a span of 10 bases. The CDR3 covers 15 residues.

The sample holds one count of this clone. V and J are TRBV29-1 and TRBJ1-5; TRBD1 agrees at 8 bases. The V gene's germline CDR1 is SQVTM and CDR2 ANQGSEA. The junction had 10 bases not matched to a gene; V was cut back by 4 bases and J by 8 bases. This CDR3 has 14 residues. The CDR3 coding sequence is TGCAGCGTTGTCCCCCAGGGGGCCGGTGAGCCCCAGCATTTT. This encodes CSVVPQGAGEPQHF.

This clone has more than one count but fewer than ten. The chain carries TRBV4-1 and TRBJ2-7; no firm D call. This CDR3 spans 15 amino acids. The germline V gene has CDR1 MGHRA and CDR2 YSYEKL. The ends were cut back, 0 bases at V and 7 bases at J, with 16 bases in the middle. CDR3 residues: CASSQEAALRVEQYF. The CDR3 nucleotides are TGCGCCAGCAGCCAAGAGGCTGCTCTCCGGGTAGAGCAGTACTTC.

The chain couples TRBV30 to TRBJ1-5; 7 nucleotides agree with TRBD1. The CDR3 spans 16 residues. V gave up 0 bases and J gave up 2 bases; unmatched junction bases: 7. Looked up from germline, CDR1 is GTSNPN and CDR2 is SVGIG (reference sequence). CDR3 in DNA: TGTGCCTGGAGTGTACTAGGGGGCCGAGGCAATCAGCCCCAGCATTTT. Its protein is CAWSVLGGRGNQPQHF.

This clone counts as medium-sized. The chain is built from TRBV23-1 and TRBJ1-2; D gene ambiguous. TRBV23-1 is an ORF, and what it does is uncertain. The CDR3 extends over 13 amino acids. V was clipped by 4 bases and J by 6 bases, with 12 bases between them. The CDR3 coding sequence is TGCGCCAGCAGTCCAATCGCGGTGGATGGCTACACCTTC. Translation: CASSPIAVDGYTF.

The CDR3 reads CAITDVEPYEQYF. CDR3 DNA sequence: TGTGCCATCACAGATGTAGAACCCTACGAGCAGTACTTC. The gene calls are TRBV10-3 and TRBJ2-7; no definite D call. CDR1 and CDR2 (germline): ENHRY, SYGVKD. Trimming shortened V by 7 bases and J by 2 bases, and 12 bases separated the two germline ends. This CDR3 contains 13 residues.

CDR3 amino acids: CASGSLQGFDKNIQYF. In nucleotides, the CDR3 is TGTGCTAGTGGTTCCCTACAGGGATTTGACAAAAACATTCAGTACTTC. The rearrangement joins TRBV12-5 to TRBJ2-4, with D maybe TRBD1 (6 bases). The germline V gene has CDR1 LGHNT and CDR2 FRNRAP. This CDR3 has 16 amino acids. V was shortened by 4 bases and J by 3 bases, with 16 bases between the two germline ends.

The chain employs TRBV20-1 and TRBJ1-2; D call uncertain. Germline CDR1 reads DFQATT; CDR2 reads SNEGSKA (reference sequence). This CDR3 contains 10 residues. Trimming cost V 3 bases and J 5 bases, with 4 bases left between them. CDR3 in DNA: TGCAGTGCTAGGGAGTATGGCTACACCTTC. It codes for CSAREYGYTF.

This clone was recorded a few times. The chain combines TRBV28 with TRBJ2-7; D may correspond to TRBD1 or TRBD2 (5 bases each). Trimming stripped 8 bases from V and 4 bases from J, with 18 bases between. This CDR3 spans 14 amino acids. Germline assignment: CDR1 MDHEN and CDR2 SYDVKM. The CDR3 loop is CASLGEGPAYEQYF. CDR3 bases: TGTGCCAGCCTTGGCGAGGGGCCCGCTTACGAGCAGTACTTC.

This rearrangement joins TRBV27 to TRBJ2-5, with 8 positions matching TRBD1. CDR1 MNHEY and CDR2 SMNVEV come from the germline V gene (reference sequence). V was clipped by 0 bases and J by 3 bases; unmatched bases: 3. The CDR3 contains 15 residues. CDR3 amino acids: CASSLSDRGEETQYF. DNA for the CDR3: TGTGCCAGCAGTTTATCAGACAGGGGAGAAGAGACCCAGTACTTC.

The rearrangement uses TRBV25-1 and TRBJ2-7; weak D call: TRBD2 (6 bases). Germline V gene sequence: CDR1 MGHDK, CDR2 SYGVNS. The CDR3 runs to 14 residues. V was pared by 7 bases and J by 1 base, with 14 bases between. The CDR3 DNA follows: TGTGCCAGCACTCCATCAGGGAGGTCCTACGAGCAGTACTTC. Protein sequence: CASTPSGRSYEQYF.

This clone was picked up a small number of times. This rearrangement joins TRBV5-4 to TRBJ2-6, with TRBD1 identical over 7 bases. The germline V gene encodes CDR1 SGHNT and CDR2 YYREEE (reference sequence). The CDR3 spans 15 residues. V lost 4 bases, J lost 2 bases, and 3 bases stayed unmatched. CDR3 sequence (DNA): TGTGCCAGCAGCCCCAGGGGGACTGGGGCCAACGTCCTGACTTTC. Amino acid sequence: CASSPRGTGANVLTF.

This clone was seen a handful of times. The sample holds other DNA sequences that translate to the same CDR3. The rearrangement links TRBV10-2 to TRBJ2-3; D possibly corresponds to TRBD2 (6 bases). Between the trimmed V and J ends, which lost 8 bases and 6 bases, there was a span of 9 bases. CDR1 and CDR2 from the germline V gene are WSHSY and SAAADI. The CDR3 contains 11 residues. The CDR3 region has the DNA TGCGCCAGCGGAGGGTCTGATACGCAGTATTTT. Protein: CASGGSDTQYF.

The chain employs TRBV6-6 and TRBJ1-5, with TRBD1 as a possible D gene (5 bases). Per germline, CDR1 MNHNY and CDR2 SVGAGI (reference sequence). CDR3 length equals 13 residues. V was clipped by 7 bases and J by 6 bases, with 13 bases between them. CDR3 nucleotide sequence: TGTGCCAGCATGGGGCAGGTTGTTCAGCCCCAGCATTTT. This codes for CASMGQVVQPQHF.

This clone was seen a few times. This chain links TRBV25-1 with TRBJ1-2; D call uncertain. V dropped 0 bases and J dropped 2 bases, with 7 bases sitting between them. The CDR3 is 14 residues long. CDR1 MGHDK and CDR2 SYGVNS come from the germline V gene. The chain's CDR3 is CASSEYDSNYGYTF. The CDR3 region has the DNA TGTGCCAGCAGTGAATACGACTCAAACTATGGCTACACCTTC.

J is TRBJ2-3 and V is TRBV10-3; the match to TRBD2 covers 9 bases. Germline values: CDR1 ENHRY, CDR2 SYGVKD. This CDR3 has 16 residues. V gave up 6 bases and J gave up 6 bases; unmatched junction bases: 13. DNA of the CDR3: TGTGCCATCAGCTTCGGTCCTAGCGGGGTTGGGGATACGCAGTATTTT. This gives the protein CAISFGPSGVGDTQYF.

The V gene is TRBV28, the J gene TRBJ1-6; D is perhaps TRBD1 (6 bases). The V gene lost 6 bases and the J gene lost 5 bases, with 11 bases spanning the gap. This CDR3 spans 14 amino acids. From germline, CDR1 is MDHEN and CDR2 SYDVKM. As DNA, the CDR3 is TGTGCCAGCAGCCCAGGGGTGAATAATTCACCCCTCCACTTT. It yields the protein CASSPGVNNSPLHF. The full variable domain, in which reference TRBV28 and TRBJ1-6 provide the parts outside the CDR3, is DVKVTQSSRYLVKRTGEKVFLECVQDMDHENMFWYRQDPGLGLRLIYFSYDVKMKEKGDIPEGYSVSREKKERFSLILESASTNQTSMYLCASSPGVNNSPLHFGNGTRLTVT.

This chain uses TRBV19 with TRBJ2-3; D is uncertain. This CDR3 is built from 14 residues. The germline V gene has CDR1 LNHDA and CDR2 SQIVND (reference sequence). Deletions cut 5 bases from V and 1 base from J, with 10 bases between. Here the CDR3 reads CASSPMIRTDTQYF. CDR3 coding DNA: TGTGCCAGTAGTCCGATGATTCGCACAGATACGCAGTATTTT.